This is a list of T cell receptor beta chains from one sample in a study of early T cells in non-severe SARS-CoV-2 infection. TCRdb fed the 5' RACE reads into MiXCR, producing one record per CDR3 protein. The sample contains 45,000 to 55,000 distinct CDR3 sequences, 6.2% of which appear only once. The material sequenced was whole blood. These TCRs come from an adult who was a healthcare worker with PCR-confirmed SARS-CoV-2 infection or an uninfected control (not recorded which). The CDR3 runs from the conserved cysteine through the conserved F or W. A D gene is named only where the DNA matches it firmly. A clone size is listed for some rows: how often the clone was seen (once, few, many), or a class if it is expanded.

d_gene: .
j_gene: TRBJ2-4
abundance: .
v_gene: TRBV21-1
CDR3nt: TGTGCCAGCAGCAAAGGCGGCCCAGGAGCGACCAAAAACATTCAGTACTTC
CDR3aa: CASSKGGPGATKNIQYF

d_gene: .
j_gene: TRBJ2-3
abundance: few
v_gene: TRBV12-3/TRBV12-4
CDR3nt: TGTGCCAGCAGTTTCAGTTCCGGGTATGGCGATACGCAGTATTTT
CDR3aa: CASSFSSGYGDTQYF

d_gene: .
j_gene: TRBJ1-1
abundance: many
v_gene: TRBV6-2/TRBV6-3
CDR3nt: TGTGCCAGCAGTCAACTGGAGGGGGGCAGGACTGAAGCTTTCTTT
CDR3aa: CASSQLEGGRTEAFF

d_gene: .
j_gene: TRBJ2-5
abundance: many
v_gene: TRBV19
CDR3nt: TGTGCCAGTAGTATGACGGACCGGTACCAAGAGACCCAGTACTTC
CDR3aa: CASSMTDRYQETQYF

d_gene: .
j_gene: TRBJ1-3
abundance: many
v_gene: TRBV3-1
CDR3nt: TGTGCCAGCAGCCAAAAGACATCGGGCTTTTCTGGAAACACCATATATTTT
CDR3aa: CASSQKTSGFSGNTIYF

d_gene: .
j_gene: TRBJ1-4
abundance: many
v_gene: TRBV5-5
CDR3nt: TGTGCCAGCAGTGCAGGCCCCTCAGAAAAACTGTTTTTT
CDR3aa: CASSAGPSEKLFF

d_gene: .
j_gene: TRBJ2-3
abundance: .
v_gene: TRBV7-9
CDR3nt: TGTGCCAGCAGCTTAGGAGGGGCCAGTGCAGATACGCAGTATTTT
CDR3aa: CASSLGGASADTQYF

d_gene: .
j_gene: TRBJ1-1
abundance: few
v_gene: TRBV18
CDR3nt: TGTGCCAGCTCAAGGGTCAGGGAATACGACACTGAAGCTTTCTTT
CDR3aa: CASSRVREYDTEAFF

d_gene: .
j_gene: TRBJ2-7
abundance: few
v_gene: TRBV4-1
CDR3nt: TGCGCCAGCAGCCAAGATTTTTCCAGCTACGAGCAGTACTTC
CDR3aa: CASSQDFSSYEQYF

d_gene: TRBD2
j_gene: TRBJ2-7
abundance: .
v_gene: TRBV6-2/TRBV6-3
CDR3nt: TGTACCAGCAGTTACTCGATGACTAGCGACGAGCAGTACTTC
CDR3aa: CTSSYSMTSDEQYF

d_gene: .
j_gene: TRBJ2-7
abundance: many
v_gene: TRBV11-3
CDR3nt: TGTGCCAGCAGCTTACGGTTTCGTGGCGCCTACGAGCAGTACTTC
CDR3aa: CASSLRFRGAYEQYF

d_gene: TRBD2
j_gene: TRBJ2-5
abundance: .
v_gene: TRBV2
CDR3nt: TGTGCCAGCAGTGAAGGGACTAGCGGGGGTACGTTCCAGTACTTC
CDR3aa: CASSEGTSGGTFQYF

d_gene: TRBD2
j_gene: TRBJ2-7
abundance: many
v_gene: TRBV4-1
CDR3nt: TGCGCCAGCAGCCAAGCCCGACTAGCGGGAGTTTACGAGCAGTACTTC
CDR3aa: CASSQARLAGVYEQYF

d_gene: TRBD2
j_gene: TRBJ2-3
abundance: many
v_gene: TRBV4-1
CDR3nt: TGCGCCAGCAGCCAAGACGGGGGGATCGGAGATACGCAGTATTTT
CDR3aa: CASSQDGGIGDTQYF

d_gene: .
j_gene: TRBJ2-7
abundance: many
v_gene: TRBV10-3
CDR3nt: TGTGCCATCAGGGGCCAAAAGAACTACGAGCAGTACTTC
CDR3aa: CAIRGQKNYEQYF

d_gene: .
j_gene: TRBJ1-4
abundance: many
v_gene: TRBV18
CDR3nt: TGTGCCAGCTCACTCAATTCTAATGAAAAACTGTTTTTT
CDR3aa: CASSLNSNEKLFF

d_gene: .
j_gene: TRBJ2-5
abundance: many
v_gene: TRBV10-3
CDR3nt: TGTGCCATCAGTGAAGCAAGCGGCCAAGAGACCCAGTACTTC
CDR3aa: CAISEASGQETQYF

d_gene: TRBD1
j_gene: TRBJ2-7
abundance: many
v_gene: TRBV12-3/TRBV12-4
CDR3nt: TGTGCCAGCAGCCAGCGGACAGGGGGCTCCTACGAGCAGTACTTC
CDR3aa: CASSQRTGGSYEQYF

d_gene: .
j_gene: TRBJ2-3
abundance: few
v_gene: TRBV20-1
CDR3nt: TGCAGTGCTAGAGCCCTCTCAGATACGCAGTATTTT
CDR3aa: CSARALSDTQYF

d_gene: TRBD1
j_gene: TRBJ1-5
abundance: .
v_gene: TRBV12-3/TRBV12-4
CDR3nt: TGTGCCAGCACCCAGCGTGGGACAGGGGGCCTTCAGCCCCAGCATTTT
CDR3aa: CASTQRGTGGLQPQHF

d_gene: .
j_gene: TRBJ1-6
abundance: many
v_gene: TRBV20-1
CDR3nt: TGCAGTGCTAGATCCAGTGAATTGACACCCCTCCACTTT
CDR3aa: CSARSSELTPLHF

d_gene: TRBD2
j_gene: TRBJ2-7
abundance: .
v_gene: TRBV6-5
CDR3nt: TGTGCCAGCAGTTACACCGGGGGACTAGGAAAGGCTATGGGCGAGCAGTACTTC
CDR3aa: CASSYTGGLGKAMGEQYF

d_gene: .
j_gene: TRBJ2-7
abundance: .
v_gene: TRBV6-1
CDR3nt: TGTGCCAGCAGTGAAGCGCCAGGAAGTATATCCTACGAGCAGTACTTC
CDR3aa: CASSEAPGSISYEQYF

d_gene: .
j_gene: TRBJ1-2
abundance: .
v_gene: TRBV4-1
CDR3nt: TGCGCCAGCAGCCAAGATCACCCCGGCCGTGGCTACACCTTC
CDR3aa: CASSQDHPGRGYTF

d_gene: TRBD1
j_gene: TRBJ2-1
abundance: many
v_gene: TRBV29-1
CDR3nt: TGCAGCGTCGGGGATCCGGGACAGACTTCTTATGAGCAGTTCTTC
CDR3aa: CSVGDPGQTSYEQFF

d_gene: .
j_gene: TRBJ1-1
abundance: few
v_gene: TRBV6-1
CDR3nt: TGTGCCAGCAGGAGTGGGACGCAAGCTTTCTTT
CDR3aa: CASRSGTQAFF

d_gene: .
j_gene: TRBJ2-1
abundance: many
v_gene: TRBV4-1
CDR3nt: TGCGCCAGCAGCCCTCTAGGAGGGGGGGCGTGGAATGAGCAGTTCTTC
CDR3aa: CASSPLGGGAWNEQFF

d_gene: .
j_gene: TRBJ1-6
abundance: many
v_gene: TRBV9
CDR3nt: TGTGCCAGCAGCCCAGCGGTCAATTCACCCCTCCACTTT
CDR3aa: CASSPAVNSPLHF